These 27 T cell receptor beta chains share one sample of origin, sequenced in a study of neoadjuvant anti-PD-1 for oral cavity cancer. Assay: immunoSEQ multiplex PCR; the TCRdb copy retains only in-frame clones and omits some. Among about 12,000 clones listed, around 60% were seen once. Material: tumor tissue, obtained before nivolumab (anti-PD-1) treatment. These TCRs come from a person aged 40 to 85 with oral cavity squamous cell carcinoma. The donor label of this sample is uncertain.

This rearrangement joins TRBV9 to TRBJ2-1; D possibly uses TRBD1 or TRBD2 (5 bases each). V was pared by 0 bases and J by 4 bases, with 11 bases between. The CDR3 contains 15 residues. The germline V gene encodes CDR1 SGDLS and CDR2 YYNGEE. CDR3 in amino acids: CASSVGGSTYNEQFF. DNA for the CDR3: TGTGCCAGCAGCGTAGGGGGGAGTACGTACAATGAGCAGTTCTTC.

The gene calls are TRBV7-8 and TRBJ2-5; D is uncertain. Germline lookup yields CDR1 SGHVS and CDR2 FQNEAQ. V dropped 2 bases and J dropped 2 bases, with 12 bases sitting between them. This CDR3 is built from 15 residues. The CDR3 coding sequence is TGTGCCAGCAGCTTAATCGCGACAATACAAGAGACCCAGTACTTC. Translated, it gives CASSLIATIQETQYF.

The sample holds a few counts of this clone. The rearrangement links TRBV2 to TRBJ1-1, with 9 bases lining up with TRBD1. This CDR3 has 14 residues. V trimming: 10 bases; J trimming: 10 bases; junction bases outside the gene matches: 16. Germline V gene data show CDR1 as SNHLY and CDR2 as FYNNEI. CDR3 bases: TGTGCCACCCGGCCGGACAGGGGCGGTTTCCGAGCTTTCTTT. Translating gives CATRPDRGGFRAFF.

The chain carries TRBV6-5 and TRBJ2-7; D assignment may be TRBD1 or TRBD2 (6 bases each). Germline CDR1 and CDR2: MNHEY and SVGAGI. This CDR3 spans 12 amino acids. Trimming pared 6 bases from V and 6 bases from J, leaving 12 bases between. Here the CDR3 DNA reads TGTGCCAGCAGCATACAGGGAGGCGAGCAGTACTTC. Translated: CASSIQGGEQYF.

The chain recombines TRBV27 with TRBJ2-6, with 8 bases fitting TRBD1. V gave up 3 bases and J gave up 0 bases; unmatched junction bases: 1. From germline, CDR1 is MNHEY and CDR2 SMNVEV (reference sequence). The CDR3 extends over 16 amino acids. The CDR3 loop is CASSFTGGSGANVLTF. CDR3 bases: TGTGCCAGCAGTTTTACAGGGGGCTCTGGGGCCAACGTCCTGACTTTC.

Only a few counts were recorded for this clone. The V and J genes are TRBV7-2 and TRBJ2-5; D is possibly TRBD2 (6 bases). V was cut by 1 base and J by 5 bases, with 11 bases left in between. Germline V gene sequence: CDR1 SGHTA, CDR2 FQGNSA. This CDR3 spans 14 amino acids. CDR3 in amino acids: CASSLGTSMETQYF. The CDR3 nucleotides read TGTGCCAGCAGCTTAGGAACTAGCATGGAGACCCAGTACTTC.

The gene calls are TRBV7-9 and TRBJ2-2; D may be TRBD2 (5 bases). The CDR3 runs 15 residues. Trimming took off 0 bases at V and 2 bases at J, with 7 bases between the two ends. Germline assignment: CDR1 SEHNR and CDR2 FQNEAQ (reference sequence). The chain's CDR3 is CASSLAGVNTGELFF. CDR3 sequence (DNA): TGTGCCAGCAGCTTAGCGGGAGTAAACACCGGGGAGCTGTTTTTT.

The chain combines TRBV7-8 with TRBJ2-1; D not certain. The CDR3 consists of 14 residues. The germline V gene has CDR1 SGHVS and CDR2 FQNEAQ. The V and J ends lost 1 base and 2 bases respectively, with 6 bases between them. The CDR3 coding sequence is TGTGCCAGCAGCTTAGGCGCGGCCTACAATGAGCAGTTCTTC. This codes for CASSLGAAYNEQFF.

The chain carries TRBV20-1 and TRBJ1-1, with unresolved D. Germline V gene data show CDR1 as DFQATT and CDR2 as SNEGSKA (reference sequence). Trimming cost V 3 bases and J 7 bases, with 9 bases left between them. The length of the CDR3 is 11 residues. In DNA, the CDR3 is TGCAGTGCTAGTCCGAACTTTGAAGCTTTCTTT. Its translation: CSASPNFEAFF.

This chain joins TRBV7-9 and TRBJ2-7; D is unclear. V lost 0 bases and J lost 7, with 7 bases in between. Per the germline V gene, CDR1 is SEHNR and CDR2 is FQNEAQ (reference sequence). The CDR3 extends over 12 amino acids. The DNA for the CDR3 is TGTGCCAGCAGCTTAGCTGGGTTAGAGCAGTACTTC. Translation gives CASSLAGLEQYF.

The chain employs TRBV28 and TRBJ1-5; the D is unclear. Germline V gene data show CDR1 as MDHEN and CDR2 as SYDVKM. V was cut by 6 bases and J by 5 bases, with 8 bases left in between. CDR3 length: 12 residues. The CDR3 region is CASRSFDQPQHF. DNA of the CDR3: TGTGCCAGCAGGTCTTTTGATCAGCCCCAGCATTTT.

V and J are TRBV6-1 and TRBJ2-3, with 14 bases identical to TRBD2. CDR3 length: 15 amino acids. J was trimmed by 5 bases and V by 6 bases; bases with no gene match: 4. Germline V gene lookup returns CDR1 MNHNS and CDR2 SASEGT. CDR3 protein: CASSSGLAGGDTQYF. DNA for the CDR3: TGTGCCAGCAGCTCCGGACTAGCGGGAGGAGATACGCAGTATTTT.

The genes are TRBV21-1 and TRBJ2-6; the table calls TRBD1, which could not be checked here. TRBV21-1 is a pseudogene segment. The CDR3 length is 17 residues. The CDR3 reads CASSDRDVVSGANVLTF. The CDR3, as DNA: TGTGCCAGCTCTGACAGGGATGTAGTTTCTGGGGCCAACGTCCTGACTTTC.

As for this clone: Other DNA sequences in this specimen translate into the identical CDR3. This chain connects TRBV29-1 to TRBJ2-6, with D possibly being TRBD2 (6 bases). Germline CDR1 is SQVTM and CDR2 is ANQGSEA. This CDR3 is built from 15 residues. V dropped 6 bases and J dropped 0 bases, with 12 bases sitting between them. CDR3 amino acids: CSVGLGGSGANVLTF. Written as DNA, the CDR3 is TGCAGCGTCGGCCTGGGGGGCTCTGGGGCCAACGTCCTGACTTTC.

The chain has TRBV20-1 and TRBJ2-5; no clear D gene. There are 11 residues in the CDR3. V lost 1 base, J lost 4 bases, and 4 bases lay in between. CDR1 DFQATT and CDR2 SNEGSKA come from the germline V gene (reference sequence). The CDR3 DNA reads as TGCAGTGCTAGAGGGGGAGAGACCCAGTACTTC. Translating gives CSARGGETQYF.

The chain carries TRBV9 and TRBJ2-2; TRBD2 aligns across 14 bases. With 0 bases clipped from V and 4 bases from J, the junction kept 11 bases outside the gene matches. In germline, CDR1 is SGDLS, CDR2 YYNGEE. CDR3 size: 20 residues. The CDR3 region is CASSVVRLAGGPGSTGELFF. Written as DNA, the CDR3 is TGTGCCAGCAGCGTAGTTCGACTAGCGGGAGGGCCGGGGTCCACCGGGGAGCTGTTTTTT.

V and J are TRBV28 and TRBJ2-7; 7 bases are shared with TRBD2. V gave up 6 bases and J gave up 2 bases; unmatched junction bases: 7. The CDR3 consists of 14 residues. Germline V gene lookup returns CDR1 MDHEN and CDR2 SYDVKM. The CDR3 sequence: CASRRRAGAYEQYF. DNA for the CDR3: TGTGCCAGCAGGCGTCGGGCGGGGGCCTACGAGCAGTACTTC. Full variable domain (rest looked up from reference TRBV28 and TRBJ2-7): DVKVTQSSRYLVKRTGEKVFLECVQDMDHENMFWYRQDPGLGLRLIYFSYDVKMKEKGDIPEGYSVSREKKERFSLILESASTNQTSMYLCASRRRAGAYEQYFGPGTRLTVT.

CDR3 amino acids: CASSRRGSGGFYNEQFF. CDR3 DNA: TGTGCCAGCAGCCGCCGTGGGAGCGGGGGTTTCTACAATGAGCAGTTCTTC. The rearrangement uses TRBV14 and TRBJ2-1; 8 nucleotides match TRBD2. V shed 4 bases, J shed 3 bases, and the junction held 11 bases outside the gene matches. Per germline, CDR1 SGHDN and CDR2 FVKESK. CDR3 length: 17 residues.

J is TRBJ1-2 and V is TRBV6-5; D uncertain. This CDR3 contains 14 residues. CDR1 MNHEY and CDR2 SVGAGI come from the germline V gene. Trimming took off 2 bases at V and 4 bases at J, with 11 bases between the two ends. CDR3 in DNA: TGTGCCAGCAGTTACGAAACGGTCGGCTATGGCTACACCTTC. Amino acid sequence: CASSYETVGYGYTF.

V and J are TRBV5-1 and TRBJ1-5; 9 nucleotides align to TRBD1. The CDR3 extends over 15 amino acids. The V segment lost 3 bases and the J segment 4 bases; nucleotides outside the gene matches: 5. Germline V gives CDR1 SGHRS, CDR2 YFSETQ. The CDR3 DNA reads TGCGCCAGCAGCTGGACAGGGGATGGTAATCAGCCCCAGCATTTT. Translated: CASSWTGDGNQPQHF.

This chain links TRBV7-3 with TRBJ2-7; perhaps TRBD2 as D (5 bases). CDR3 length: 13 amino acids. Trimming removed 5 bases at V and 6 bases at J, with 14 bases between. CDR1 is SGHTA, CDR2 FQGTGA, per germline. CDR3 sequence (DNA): TGTGCCAGCAGCACCATACTAGAGTCCGAGCAGTACTTC. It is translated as CASSTILESEQYF.

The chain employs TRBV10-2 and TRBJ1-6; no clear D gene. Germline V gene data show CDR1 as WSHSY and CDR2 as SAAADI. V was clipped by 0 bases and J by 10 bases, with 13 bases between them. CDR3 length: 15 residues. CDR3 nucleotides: TGCGCCAGCAGTGAGTCAACCGGGCAGCGCTCACCCCTCCACTTT. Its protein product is CASSESTGQRSPLHF.

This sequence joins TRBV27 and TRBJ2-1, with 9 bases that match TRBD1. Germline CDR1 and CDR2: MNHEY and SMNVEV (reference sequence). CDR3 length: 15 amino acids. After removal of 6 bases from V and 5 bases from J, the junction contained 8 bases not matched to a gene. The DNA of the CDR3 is TGTGCCAGCAGGCTAGCCGGGACAGGGCACAATGAGCAGTTCTTC. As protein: CASRLAGTGHNEQFF.

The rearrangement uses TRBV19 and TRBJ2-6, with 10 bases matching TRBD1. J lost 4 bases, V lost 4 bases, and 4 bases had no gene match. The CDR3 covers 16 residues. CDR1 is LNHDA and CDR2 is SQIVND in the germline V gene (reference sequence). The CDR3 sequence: CASSRQGAGGANVLTF. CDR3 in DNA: TGTGCCAGTAGTAGACAGGGGGCGGGAGGGGCCAACGTCCTGACTTTC.

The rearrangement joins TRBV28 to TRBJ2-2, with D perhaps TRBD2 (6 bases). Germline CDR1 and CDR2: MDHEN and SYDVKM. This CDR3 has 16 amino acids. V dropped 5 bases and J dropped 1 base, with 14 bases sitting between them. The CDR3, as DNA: TGTGCCAGCAGTCTGGGACTCTTACAGAACACCGGGGAGCTGTTTTTT. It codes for CASSLGLLQNTGELFF.

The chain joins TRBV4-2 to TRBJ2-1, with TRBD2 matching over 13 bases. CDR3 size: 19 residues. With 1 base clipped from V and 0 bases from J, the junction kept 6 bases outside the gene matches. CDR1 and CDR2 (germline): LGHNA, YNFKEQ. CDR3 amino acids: CASSQALRTSGSSYNEQFF. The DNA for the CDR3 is TGTGCCAGCAGCCAAGCGTTGAGGACTAGCGGGAGCTCCTACAATGAGCAGTTCTTC.

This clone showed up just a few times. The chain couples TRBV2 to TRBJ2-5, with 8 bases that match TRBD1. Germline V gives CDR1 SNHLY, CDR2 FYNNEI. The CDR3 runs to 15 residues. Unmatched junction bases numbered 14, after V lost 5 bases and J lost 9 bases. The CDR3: CASSKGAGGRGAQYF. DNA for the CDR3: TGTGCCAGCAGTAAGGGGGCAGGGGGCCGCGGGGCCCAGTACTTC.